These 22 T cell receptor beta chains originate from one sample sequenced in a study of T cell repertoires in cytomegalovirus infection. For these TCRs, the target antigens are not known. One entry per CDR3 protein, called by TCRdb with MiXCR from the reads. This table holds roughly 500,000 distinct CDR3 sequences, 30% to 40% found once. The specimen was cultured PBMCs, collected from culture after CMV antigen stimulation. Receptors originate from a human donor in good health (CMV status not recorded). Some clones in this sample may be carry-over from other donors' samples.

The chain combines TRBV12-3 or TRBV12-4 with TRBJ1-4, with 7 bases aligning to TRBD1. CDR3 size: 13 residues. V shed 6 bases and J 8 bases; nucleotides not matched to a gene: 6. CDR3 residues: CASRYRTGEKLFF. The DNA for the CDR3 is TGTGCCAGCAGGTACCGGACAGGCGAAAAACTGTTTTTT.

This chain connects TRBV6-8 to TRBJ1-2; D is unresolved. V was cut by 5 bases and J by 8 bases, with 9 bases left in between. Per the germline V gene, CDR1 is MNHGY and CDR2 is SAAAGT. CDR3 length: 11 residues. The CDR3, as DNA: TGTGCCAGCAGTCAGCTCCTCGGCTACACCTTC. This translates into CASSQLLGYTF.

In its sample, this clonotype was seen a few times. The CDR3 spells CASSRYRGGELFF. CDR3 DNA sequence: TGTGCCAGCAGCAGATACAGGGGTGGGGAGCTGTTTTTT. The chain recombines TRBV7-8 with TRBJ2-2; 7 bases are shared with TRBD1. This CDR3 region has 13 residues. With V trimmed by 5 bases and J by 8 bases, 5 bases remained unmatched. Germline V CDR1 and CDR2: SGHVS, FQNEAQ.

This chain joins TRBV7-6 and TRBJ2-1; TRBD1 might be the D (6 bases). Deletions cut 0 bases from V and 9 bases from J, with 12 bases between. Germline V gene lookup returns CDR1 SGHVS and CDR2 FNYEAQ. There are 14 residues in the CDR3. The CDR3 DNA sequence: TGTGCCAGCAGCTTAGCTGGGGGCCGGCTTGAGCAGTTCTTC. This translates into CASSLAGGRLEQFF.

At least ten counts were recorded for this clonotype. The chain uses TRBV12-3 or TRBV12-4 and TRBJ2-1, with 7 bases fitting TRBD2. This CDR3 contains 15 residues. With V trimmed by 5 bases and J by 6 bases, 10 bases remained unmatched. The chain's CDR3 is CASSREAGVRNEQFF. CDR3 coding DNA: TGTGCCAGCAGTCGGGAGGCGGGAGTTCGCAATGAGCAGTTCTTC.

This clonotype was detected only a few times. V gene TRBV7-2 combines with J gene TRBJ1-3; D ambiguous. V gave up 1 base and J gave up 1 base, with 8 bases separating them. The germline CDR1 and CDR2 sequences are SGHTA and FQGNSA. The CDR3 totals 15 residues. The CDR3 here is CASSLVSGSGNTIYF. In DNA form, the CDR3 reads TGTGCCAGCAGCTTAGTTTCGGGTTCTGGAAACACCATATATTTT.

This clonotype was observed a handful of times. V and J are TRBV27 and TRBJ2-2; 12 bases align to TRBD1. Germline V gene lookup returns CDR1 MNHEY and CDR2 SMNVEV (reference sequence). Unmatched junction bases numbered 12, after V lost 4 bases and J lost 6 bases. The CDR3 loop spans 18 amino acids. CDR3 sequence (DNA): TGTGCCAGCAGTTCAGGACGTAGGGGGACAGGGGGCGCCGGGGAGCTGTTTTTT. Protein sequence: CASSSGRRGTGGAGELFF.

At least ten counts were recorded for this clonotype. CDR3 amino acids: CASSLWRQNTEAFF. CDR3 nucleotides: TGTGCCAGCAGCTTATGGCGGCAGAACACTGAAGCTTTCTTT. The chain is built from TRBV7-2 and TRBJ1-1; D is undetermined. CDR1 is SGHTA and CDR2 is FQGNSA in the germline V gene. The CDR3 totals 14 residues. Trimming took 2 bases from V and 1 from J, leaving 8 bases between them.

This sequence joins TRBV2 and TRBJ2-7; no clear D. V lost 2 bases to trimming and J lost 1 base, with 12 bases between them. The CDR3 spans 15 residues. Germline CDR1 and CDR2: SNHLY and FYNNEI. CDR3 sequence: CASSENSLASYEQYF. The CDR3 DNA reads TGTGCCAGCAGTGAAAATAGCCTGGCGTCCTACGAGCAGTACTTC.

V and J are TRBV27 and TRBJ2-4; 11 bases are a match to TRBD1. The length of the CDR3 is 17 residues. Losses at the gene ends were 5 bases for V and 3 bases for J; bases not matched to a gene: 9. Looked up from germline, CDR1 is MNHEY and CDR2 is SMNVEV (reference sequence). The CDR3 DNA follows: TGTGCCAGCAGTACCCGACCCGGGACAGGGGGCAAAAACATTCAGTACTTC. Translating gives CASSTRPGTGGKNIQYF.

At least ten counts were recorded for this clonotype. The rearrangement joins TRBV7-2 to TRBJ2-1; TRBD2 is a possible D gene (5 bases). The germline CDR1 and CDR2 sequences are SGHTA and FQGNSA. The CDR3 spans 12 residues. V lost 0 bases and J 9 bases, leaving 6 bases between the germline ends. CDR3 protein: CASSLALAEQFF. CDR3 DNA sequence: TGTGCCAGCAGCTTAGCGCTAGCTGAGCAGTTCTTC.

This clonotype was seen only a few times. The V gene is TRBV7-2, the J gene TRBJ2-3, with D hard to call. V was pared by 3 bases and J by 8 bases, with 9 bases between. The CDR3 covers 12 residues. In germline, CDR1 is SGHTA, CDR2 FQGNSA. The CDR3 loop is CASSFEPVTQYF. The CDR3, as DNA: TGTGCCAGCAGCTTTGAGCCCGTTACGCAGTATTTT.

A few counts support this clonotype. The DNA of the CDR3 is TGTGCCAGCAGCTTAGTCTCCACTAGCGGGATAAGGGATGAGCAGTTCTTC. It is translated as CASSLVSTSGIRDEQFF. The V gene is TRBV11-1, the J gene TRBJ2-1; 10 nucleotides match TRBD2. This CDR3 has 17 amino acids. Germline V CDR1 and CDR2: SGHAT, FQDESV (reference sequence). Germline trimming cut 1 base from V and 8 bases from J; bases unmatched to any gene: 11.

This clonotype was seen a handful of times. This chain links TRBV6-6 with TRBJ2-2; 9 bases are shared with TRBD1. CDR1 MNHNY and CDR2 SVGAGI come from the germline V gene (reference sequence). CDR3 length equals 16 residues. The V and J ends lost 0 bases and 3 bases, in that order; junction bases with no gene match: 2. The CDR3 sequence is CASSYSQGADTGELFF. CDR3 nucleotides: TGTGCCAGCAGTTACTCACAGGGGGCGGACACCGGGGAGCTGTTTTTT.

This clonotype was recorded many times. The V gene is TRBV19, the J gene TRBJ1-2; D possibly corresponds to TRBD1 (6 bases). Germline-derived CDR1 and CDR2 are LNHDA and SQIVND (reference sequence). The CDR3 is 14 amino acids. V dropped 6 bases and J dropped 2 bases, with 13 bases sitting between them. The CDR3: CASSPTGRNYGYTF. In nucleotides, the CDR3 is TGTGCCAGTAGCCCAACAGGGCGCAACTATGGCTACACCTTC.

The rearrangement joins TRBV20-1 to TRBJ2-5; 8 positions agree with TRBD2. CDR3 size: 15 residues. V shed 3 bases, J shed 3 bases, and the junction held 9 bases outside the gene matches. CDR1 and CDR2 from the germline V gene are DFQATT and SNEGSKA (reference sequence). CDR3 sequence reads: CSASSSGSGKETQYF. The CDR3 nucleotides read TGCAGTGCTAGTTCCAGCGGGAGCGGGAAAGAGACCCAGTACTTC.

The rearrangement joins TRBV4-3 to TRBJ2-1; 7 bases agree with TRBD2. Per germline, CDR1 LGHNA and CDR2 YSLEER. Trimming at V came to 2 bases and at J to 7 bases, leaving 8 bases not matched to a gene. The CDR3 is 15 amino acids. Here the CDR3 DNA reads TGCGCCAGCAGCCAACTCGCGGGAGTAGGTAATGAGCAGTTCTTC. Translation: CASSQLAGVGNEQFF.

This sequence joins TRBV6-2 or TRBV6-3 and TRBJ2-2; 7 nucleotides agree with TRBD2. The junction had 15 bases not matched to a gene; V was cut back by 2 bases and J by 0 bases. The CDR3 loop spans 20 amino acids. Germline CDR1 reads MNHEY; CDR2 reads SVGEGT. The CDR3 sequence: CASSYPPRASGGANTGELFF. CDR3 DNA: TGTGCCAGCAGTTACCCCCCTCGGGCTAGCGGAGGGGCGAACACCGGGGAGCTGTTTTTT.

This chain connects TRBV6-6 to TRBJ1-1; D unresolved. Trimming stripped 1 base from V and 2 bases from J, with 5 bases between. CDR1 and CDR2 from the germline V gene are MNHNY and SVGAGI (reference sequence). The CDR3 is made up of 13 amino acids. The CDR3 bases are TGTGCCAGCAGTTACTTCGCAAACACTGAAGCTTTCTTT. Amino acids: CASSYFANTEAFF.

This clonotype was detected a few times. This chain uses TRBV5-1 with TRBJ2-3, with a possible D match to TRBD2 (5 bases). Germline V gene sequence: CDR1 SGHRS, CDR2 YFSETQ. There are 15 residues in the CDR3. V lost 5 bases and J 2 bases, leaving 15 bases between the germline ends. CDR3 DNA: TGCGCCAGCAGGCTAAACCTCCGGGACACAGATACGCAGTATTTT. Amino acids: CASRLNLRDTDTQYF.

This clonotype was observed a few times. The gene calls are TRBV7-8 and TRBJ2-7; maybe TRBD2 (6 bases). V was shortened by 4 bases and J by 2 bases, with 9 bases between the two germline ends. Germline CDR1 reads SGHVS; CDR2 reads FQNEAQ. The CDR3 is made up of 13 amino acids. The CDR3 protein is CASSSEGPYEQYF. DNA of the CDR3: TGTGCCAGCAGCTCGGAGGGTCCCTACGAGCAGTACTTC. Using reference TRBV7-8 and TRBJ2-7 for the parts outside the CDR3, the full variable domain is GAGVSQSPRYKVAKRGQDVALRCDPISGHVSLFWYQQALGQGPEFLTYFQNEAQLDKSGLPSDRFFAERPEGSVSTLKIQRTQQEDSAVYLCASSSEGPYEQYFGPGTRLTVT.

The CDR3 DNA reads as TGTGCCAGCAGAGGGACTCAATGGGGAGATACGCAGTATTTT. Encoded protein: CASRGTQWGDTQYF. The J gene is TRBJ2-3, the V gene TRBV27; D perhaps matches TRBD2 (6 bases). V gave up 6 bases and J gave up 5 bases, with 15 bases separating them. This CDR3 region has 14 residues. The germline gives CDR1 MNHEY, CDR2 SMNVEV (reference sequence).